The 28 T cell receptor beta chains given below trace back to one sample, sequenced in a study of blood T cell repertoires in COVID-19. Libraries were prepared by immunoSEQ multiplex PCR; TCRdb keeps only in-frame clonotypes and omits some of them. Of approximately 70,000 clones listed, 86% were seen once; the top ten hold around 3.9%. Sample: peripheral blood. These receptors came from a man aged 70-80 years with active COVID-19.

V and J are TRBV9 and TRBJ1-5; no firm D call. Trimming left V 4 bases short and J 4 bases short, with 15 bases between. This CDR3 spans 15 amino acids. Germline assignment: CDR1 SGDLS and CDR2 YYNGEE. The CDR3 sequence is CASSPRNEGNQPQHF. In DNA form, the CDR3 reads TGTGCCAGCAGCCCGCGGAACGAGGGTAATCAGCCCCAGCATTTT.

This chain joins TRBV5-3 and TRBJ2-7; 14 bases are a match to TRBD2. TRBV5-3 is given ORF status, its function remaining uncertain. The length of the CDR3 is 15 residues. With V trimmed by 4 bases and J by 4 bases, 4 bases remained unmatched. CDR3: CARSPRTSGRYEQYF. For the CDR3, the DNA is TGTGCCAGAAGCCCAAGGACTAGCGGGAGGTACGAGCAGTACTTC.

The chain employs TRBV7-2 and TRBJ2-2; 7 nucleotides align to TRBD2. From germline, CDR1 is SGHTA and CDR2 FQGNSA. CDR3 length equals 15 residues. V shed 2 bases, J shed 7 bases, and the junction held 7 bases outside the gene matches. This chain's CDR3 is CASSLSLASGGELFF. The DNA for the CDR3 is TGTGCCAGCAGCTTATCCCTCGCTAGCGGCGGGGAGCTGTTTTTT.

The genes are TRBV6-6 and TRBJ1-5; D not certain. The germline V gene encodes CDR1 MNHNY and CDR2 SVGAGI (reference sequence). The CDR3 is made up of 11 amino acids. The V end lost 7 bases, the J end lost 9 bases, and 10 bases lay between the germline ends. The CDR3 sequence: CASTTVGPQHF. The CDR3 DNA reads as TGTGCCAGCACCACAGTCGGGCCCCAGCATTTT.

The chain carries TRBV5-1 and TRBJ2-4; TRBD2 aligns across 7 bases. Germline lookup yields CDR1 SGHRS and CDR2 YFSETQ. The CDR3 totals 17 residues. V lost 0 bases and J lost 1; bases outside the gene matches: 7. Here the CDR3 reads CASSLVAGVSAKNIQYF. The CDR3 DNA sequence: TGCGCCAGCAGCTTGGTGGCGGGAGTATCGGCCAAAAACATTCAGTACTTC.

This rearrangement joins TRBV27 to TRBJ2-3; no clear D gene. CDR1 is MNHEY, CDR2 SMNVEV, per germline (reference sequence). CDR3 length equals 11 residues. V dropped 6 bases and J dropped 6 bases, with 7 bases sitting between them. CDR3 in amino acids: CASRIVDTQYF. The CDR3, as DNA: TGTGCCAGCAGAATAGTGGATACGCAGTATTTT.

The rearrangement links TRBV5-6 to TRBJ2-7; 9 bases are shared with TRBD2. CDR1 is SGHDT, CDR2 YYEEEE, per germline. The ends lost 2 bases at V and 4 bases at J; junction bases unmatched: 4. The CDR3 extends over 14 amino acids. The CDR3 spells CASSFPGLAYEQYF. In DNA, the CDR3 is TGTGCCAGCAGCTTCCCGGGACTAGCTTACGAGCAGTACTTC.

This rearrangement joins TRBV5-6 to TRBJ1-6, with 9 bases aligning to TRBD1. The CDR3 consists of 14 residues. Germline values: CDR1 SGHDT, CDR2 YYEEEE. After removal of 4 bases from V and 10 bases from J, the junction contained 6 bases not matched to a gene. CDR3 nucleotide sequence: TGTGCCAGCAGCCTTCGGGACAGGGAATCACCCCTCCACTTT. Protein product: CASSLRDRESPLHF.

This chain connects TRBV5-4 to TRBJ1-1, with 8 bases matching TRBD1. Germline V CDR1 and CDR2: SGHNT, YYREEE (reference sequence). V was pared by 4 bases and J by 0 bases, with 14 bases of the junction left unmatched. The CDR3 covers 18 residues. The CDR3 DNA is TGTGCCAGCAGCCCCCCCACCGGGACAGGAGTTATGAACACTGAAGCTTTCTTT. The encoded protein is CASSPPTGTGVMNTEAFF.

The chain uses TRBV5-5 and TRBJ2-5; 7 bases agree with TRBD2. The V and J ends lost 4 bases and 1 base, in that order; junction bases with no gene match: 4. Germline V gene lookup returns CDR1 SGHKS and CDR2 YYEKEE (reference sequence). This CDR3 region has 14 residues. The CDR3 loop is CASSAPSGQETQYF. CDR3 DNA sequence: TGTGCCAGCAGCGCCCCTAGCGGCCAAGAGACCCAGTACTTC.

The gene calls are TRBV10-3 and TRBJ2-6; 9 bases map to TRBD2. The germline CDR1 and CDR2 sequences are ENHRY and SYGVKD. V lost 3 bases, J lost 2 bases, and 11 bases stayed unmatched. This CDR3 comprises 19 residues. CDR3 sequence: CAISDLVAGGAAGANVLTF. CDR3 DNA: TGTGCCATCAGTGATCTCGTTGCGGGAGGGGCGGCTGGGGCCAACGTCCTGACTTTC.

The chain has TRBV11-3 and TRBJ2-3, with 10 nucleotides matching TRBD1. Trimming cost V 5 bases and J 1 base; bases outside gene matches: 3. Germline lookup yields CDR1 SGHNT and CDR2 YENEEA. The CDR3 loop spans 15 amino acids. The CDR3 sequence is CASSDGTGGTDTQYF. The CDR3, as DNA: TGTGCCAGCAGCGACGGGACAGGGGGCACAGATACGCAGTATTTT.

This clone was observed once. The V call is TRBV29-1, the J call TRBJ2-5; a possible D gene is TRBD2 (5 bases). Germline V gene sequence: CDR1 SQVTM, CDR2 ANQGSEA. This CDR3 region has 13 residues. V dropped 4 bases and J dropped 2 bases, with 11 bases sitting between them. CDR3 sequence: CSVGGLSQETQYF. The CDR3 DNA reads as TGCAGCGTTGGAGGGTTGTCGCAAGAGACCCAGTACTTC.

J is TRBJ2-7 and V is TRBV7-2; D is perhaps TRBD2 (6 bases). Between the trimmed V and J ends, which lost 5 bases and 2 bases, there was a span of 16 bases. Germline loops: CDR1 SGHTA, CDR2 FQGNSA. There are 15 residues in the CDR3. The CDR3 region has the DNA TGTGCCAGCAGCCATCAGGACGGGGGAACCTACGAGCAGTACTTC. Translation: CASSHQDGGTYEQYF.

The V gene is TRBV3-1 (or the pseudogene TRBV3-2), the J gene TRBJ2-5; TRBD2 agrees at 12 bases. CDR1 and CDR2 from the germline V gene are LGHDT and YNNKEL (reference sequence). With 1 base clipped from V and 2 bases from J, the junction kept 5 bases outside the gene matches. CDR3 length: 17 amino acids. CDR3 DNA: TGTGCCAGCAGCCAAGGGGGGACTAGCGGGCGTCAAGAGACCCAGTACTTC. Amino acids: CASSQGGTSGRQETQYF.

This chain links TRBV2 with TRBJ2-1, with 8 bases matching TRBD2. The trim removed 7 bases at V and 7 bases at J, leaving 9 bases unmatched. CDR3 length equals 14 residues. Germline V lookup: CDR1 SNHLY, CDR2 FYNNEI. The CDR3 is CASTLLGRGNEQFF. The DNA of the CDR3 is TGTGCCAGCACACTCCTCGGGAGGGGGAATGAGCAGTTCTTC. The full variable domain, rest sourced from reference TRBV2 and TRBJ2-1, is EPEVTQTPSHQVTQMGQEVILRCVPISNHLYFYWYRQILGQKVEFLVSFYNNEISEKSEIFDDQFSVERPDGSNFTLKIRSTKLEDSAMYFCASTLLGRGNEQFFGPGTRLTVL.

This clone has a single count. CDR3 protein: CASRYGGGFSYEQYF. CDR3 DNA sequence: TGTGCCAGCAGATACGGGGGTGGTTTCTCCTACGAGCAGTACTTC. V and J are TRBV5-6 and TRBJ2-7, with D perhaps matching TRBD2 (6 bases). Germline V gives CDR1 SGHDT, CDR2 YYEEEE. This CDR3 is built from 15 residues. V was pared by 5 bases and J by 0 bases, with 15 bases between.

The rearrangement joins TRBV18 to TRBJ2-7, with 7 bases that match TRBD1. From germline, CDR1 is KGHSH and CDR2 LQKENI. This CDR3 spans 14 amino acids. With 1 base clipped from V and 4 bases from J, the junction kept 4 bases outside the gene matches. The CDR3 region is CASSPLGQYYEQYF. CDR3 in DNA: TGTGCCAGCTCACCACTGGGACAGTATTACGAGCAGTACTTC.

This chain joins TRBV5-4 and TRBJ2-3; 13 bases agree with TRBD2. The CDR3 is 16 residues long. J lost 8 bases, V lost 4 bases, and 10 bases had no gene match. Germline assignment: CDR1 SGHNT and CDR2 YYREEE (reference sequence). CDR3 DNA: TGTGCCAGCAGCAATCCCGGGGGACTAGCGGGGACTACGCAGTATTTT. It specifies CASSNPGGLAGTTQYF. Full variable domain (remainder filled in from reference TRBV5-4 and TRBJ2-3): ETGVTQSPTHLIKTRGQQVTLRCSSQSGHNTVSWYQQALGQGPQFIFQYYREEENGRGNFPPRFSGLQFPNYSSELNVNALELDDSALYLCASSNPGGLAGTTQYFGPGTRLTVL.

The chain is built from TRBV7-6 and TRBJ2-2; no firm D call. The V and J ends lost 5 bases and 0 bases respectively, with 7 bases between them. The CDR3 is made up of 14 amino acids. Germline CDR1 reads SGHVS; CDR2 reads FNYEAQ. CDR3 protein: CASSPVANTGELFF. Here the CDR3 DNA reads TGTGCCAGCAGCCCTGTTGCGAACACCGGGGAGCTGTTTTTT.

This rearrangement joins TRBV19 to TRBJ1-3; D unresolved. The CDR3 loop spans 14 amino acids. Germline values: CDR1 LNHDA, CDR2 SQIVND (reference sequence). V lost 8 bases, J lost 8 bases, and 19 bases lay in between. CDR3 bases: TGTGCCAGTTCCATCGGCGGGCATCAGGACACCATATATTTT. Its translation is CASSIGGHQDTIYF.

The chain uses TRBV5-6 and TRBJ2-7; 9 bases agree with TRBD2. CDR1 and CDR2 from the germline V gene are SGHDT and YYEEEE. The CDR3 contains 16 residues. V trimming: 3 bases; J trimming: 0 bases; junction bases outside the gene matches: 7. The CDR3, as DNA: TGTGCCAGCAGCTCTCCACTAGCGGGCACCTCCTACGAGCAGTACTTC. Translation: CASSSPLAGTSYEQYF.

The chain carries TRBV10-3 and TRBJ2-7; TRBD1 agrees at 9 bases. V shed 2 bases, J shed 7 bases, and the junction held 3 bases outside the gene matches. Germline-derived CDR1 and CDR2 are ENHRY and SYGVKD. This CDR3 region has 13 residues. The CDR3 sequence is CAISEGQGWEQYF. The CDR3 nucleotides read TGTGCCATCAGTGAGGGACAGGGGTGGGAGCAGTACTTC.

The chain carries TRBV9 and TRBJ2-1; D is possibly TRBD2 (5 bases). V lost 4 bases, J lost 2 bases, and 7 bases lay in between. The CDR3 has 13 amino acids. Germline CDR1 is SGDLS and CDR2 is YYNGEE. This chain's CDR3 is CASSQAAYNEQFF. DNA of the CDR3: TGTGCCAGCAGCCAAGCGGCCTACAATGAGCAGTTCTTC.

The chain couples TRBV6-2 or TRBV6-3 to TRBJ2-5; 8 bases agree with TRBD2. J gave up 2 bases and V 6 bases, and 8 bases lay outside the gene matches. The germline V gene has CDR1 MNHEY and CDR2 SVGEGT. This CDR3 is built from 15 residues. The CDR3 nucleotides are TGTGCCAGCAGCCCGGCCGGGACTAGTCAAGAGACCCAGTACTTC. It is translated as CASSPAGTSQETQYF.

In this sample, this clone turned up once. V usage is TRBV2 and J usage is TRBJ2-5; D might be TRBD2 (6 bases). This CDR3 comprises 14 residues. Trimming left V 6 bases short and J 5 bases short, with 16 bases between. CDR1 and CDR2 from the germline V gene are SNHLY and FYNNEI. CDR3 residues: CASSPGLARETQYF. For the CDR3, the DNA is TGTGCCAGCAGCCCAGGGCTAGCGCGGGAGACCCAGTACTTC.

V and J are TRBV6-5 and TRBJ2-7, with 7 bases identical to TRBD1. The CDR3 totals 13 residues. V gave up 6 bases and J gave up 2 bases; unmatched junction bases: 4. Per germline, CDR1 MNHEY and CDR2 SVGAGI. The CDR3 reads CASSRTGAYEQYF. The DNA of the CDR3 is TGTGCCAGCAGCCGTACAGGGGCCTACGAGCAGTACTTC.

This clone was detected only once. The rearrangement uses TRBV7-2 and TRBJ2-2, with TRBD2 identical over 8 bases. The CDR3 contains 15 residues. The V segment lost 5 bases and the J segment 5 bases; nucleotides outside the gene matches: 7. CDR1 and CDR2 (germline): SGHTA, FQGNSA. The CDR3 DNA sequence: TGTGCCAGCAGCCTACAGGGCGGGGGGACCGGGGAGCTGTTTTTT. As protein: CASSLQGGGTGELFF.